The rows below give T cell receptor beta chains drawn from one sample of a study of T-cell reconstitution after alpha-beta-depleted transplantation in children. MiXCR was run by TCRdb on the PCR reads, yielding one entry per CDR3 protein. Seen here are about 610,000 distinct CDR3 sequences, about a quarter observed once, and the top ten hold under 45%. This specimen was PBMCs, taken before TCRalphabeta/CD19-depleted stem cell transplant. The receptors shown here come from a boy under two years old with Wiskott-Aldrich syndrome, due to receive a stem cell transplant. CDR3s include the opening cysteine and the closing phenylalanine or tryptophan. Each record gives: V gene, D gene, J gene, clone size, CDR3 DNA, CDR3 protein. D genes are given only for firm matches. Clone size is not always given. Where it is, it says once, few, many or a class for expanded clones.

V: TRBV5-1; D: TRBD2; J: TRBJ2-1; size: -; DNA: TGCGCCAGCAGCTTGGAGGGCGGGAGCGGTTACAATGAGCAGTTCTTC; CDR3: CASSLEGGSGYNEQFF
V: TRBV5-6; D: -; J: TRBJ2-7; size: few; DNA: TGTGCCAGCAGCGCCTTGGGGGGAGAGCAGTACTTC; CDR3: CASSALGGEQYF
V: TRBV7-4; D: TRBD1; J: TRBJ1-2; size: -; DNA: TGTGCCAGCAGCAACCTGACAACCGGGACAGGGCACTCTAACTATGGCTACACCTTC; CDR3: CASSNLTTGTGHSNYGYTF
V: TRBV28; D: -; J: TRBJ1-4; size: -; DNA: TGTGCCAGCAGAAGCCGGGGTTGGGGAGAAAAACTGTTTTTT; CDR3: CASRSRGWGEKLFF
V: TRBV28; D: -; J: TRBJ2-1; size: -; DNA: TGTGCCAGCAGTACGACCGGGGATGAGCAGTTCTTC; CDR3: CASSTTGDEQFF
V: TRBV6-2/TRBV6-3; D: -; J: TRBJ2-7; size: many; DNA: TGTGCCAGCAGTTACCCTCGCGACTCGCCCTACGAGCAGTACTTC; CDR3: CASSYPRDSPYEQYF
V: TRBV20-1; D: TRBD1; J: TRBJ1-2; size: once; DNA: TGCAGTGCTAGCGGGACAGGGACCTATGGCTACACCTTC; CDR3: CSASGTGTYGYTF
V: TRBV29-1; D: -; J: TRBJ1-1; size: -; DNA: TGCAGCGTCGCGCGAATATTAAACACTGAAGCTTTCTTT; CDR3: CSVARILNTEAFF
V: TRBV3-1; D: -; J: TRBJ2-7; size: -; DNA: TGTGCCAGCAGCCAGGAAACCACAGGTCCCCGATCCTACGAGCAGTACTTC; CDR3: CASSQETTGPRSYEQYF
V: TRBV7-9; D: -; J: TRBJ1-1; size: -; DNA: TGTGCCAGCGGTTCAATAGACCGAGACACTGAAGCTTTCTTT; CDR3: CASGSIDRDTEAFF
V: TRBV20-1; D: -; J: TRBJ2-1; size: -; DNA: TGCAGTGCTAGAGCGCGAGGGCGCAGCTCCTACAATGAGCAGTTCTTC; CDR3: CSARARGRSSYNEQFF
V: TRBV20-1; D: TRBD2; J: TRBJ2-3; size: -; DNA: TGCAGTGCTAATCTAGCGGGCCGCACAGATACGCAGTATTTT; CDR3: CSANLAGRTDTQYF
V: TRBV5-1; D: TRBD2; J: TRBJ2-3; size: few; DNA: TGCGCCAGCAGCTACAAACCCGGACTAGCGGGATACACAGATACGCAGTATTTT; CDR3: CASSYKPGLAGYTDTQYF
V: TRBV5-1; D: TRBD1; J: TRBJ2-5; size: -; DNA: TGCGCCAGCAGCTTTGGACAGGGGGGCGAGACCCAGTACTTC; CDR3: CASSFGQGGETQYF
V: TRBV7-2; D: TRBD2; J: TRBJ2-1; size: few; DNA: TGTGCCAGCAGCTGGTTGACTAGCGCAAATGAGCAGTTCTTC; CDR3: CASSWLTSANEQFF
V: TRBV10-3; D: TRBD1; J: TRBJ2-7; size: few; DNA: TGTGCCAACGCTGTGGGACAGTCCTACGAGCAGTACTTC; CDR3: CANAVGQSYEQYF
V: TRBV20-1; D: -; J: TRBJ1-1; size: -; DNA: TGCAGTGCTTATCCCGGTGGCACTGAAGCTTTCTTT; CDR3: CSAYPGGTEAFF
V: TRBV20-1; D: TRBD2; J: TRBJ2-3; size: -; DNA: TGCAGTGCTAGCGGGAGGGCCACAGATACGCAGTATTTT; CDR3: CSASGRATDTQYF
V: TRBV7-9; D: -; J: TRBJ2-3; size: few; DNA: TGTGCCAGCAGCTTATTTTCGCTCTACACAGATACGCAGTATTTT; CDR3: CASSLFSLYTDTQYF
V: TRBV27; D: TRBD1; J: TRBJ2-3; size: -; DNA: TGTGCCAGCAGTATGGGACAGGGGATGGGTACGCAGTATTTT; CDR3: CASSMGQGMGTQYF
V: TRBV12-3/TRBV12-4; D: -; J: TRBJ1-1; size: -; DNA: TGTGCCAGCAGTTTGAGAGGACGGATCATGAACACTGAAGCTTTCTTT; CDR3: CASSLRGRIMNTEAFF
V: TRBV2; D: TRBD2; J: TRBJ2-1; size: few; DNA: TGTGCCAGCAGTGTGAGGGCTAGCGGATACAATGAGCAGTTCTTC; CDR3: CASSVRASGYNEQFF
V: TRBV7-2; D: -; J: TRBJ1-2; size: -; DNA: TGTGCCAGCAGCTTTCGGTTCGGCTACACCTTC; CDR3: CASSFRFGYTF
V: TRBV5-1; D: -; J: TRBJ2-7; size: few; DNA: TGCGCCAGCAGCTTGTGGACGGGCCCGGTCTACGAGCAGTACTTC; CDR3: CASSLWTGPVYEQYF
V: TRBV18; D: -; J: TRBJ2-7; size: -; DNA: TGTGCCAGCTCACCATCACTCGACAGGAGATCCTACGAGCAGTACTTC; CDR3: CASSPSLDRRSYEQYF
V: TRBV30; D: TRBD1; J: TRBJ2-5; size: -; DNA: TGTGCCTGGAGTGTATCCGGCAGGGGGAACCGAGAGACCCAGTACTTC; CDR3: CAWSVSGRGNRETQYF
V: TRBV13; D: -; J: TRBJ2-5; size: few; DNA: TGTGCCAGCAGCTTACGAAGCGAGACCCAGTACTTC; CDR3: CASSLRSETQYF
V: TRBV5-1; D: -; J: TRBJ2-7; size: -; DNA: TGCGCCAGCAGCTTGGGGGGGGCGTTCTACGAGCAGTACTTC; CDR3: CASSLGGAFYEQYF
V: TRBV20-1; D: -; J: TRBJ2-2; size: few; DNA: TGCAGTGCTAGGGACACGGGGAACACCGGGGAGCTGTTTTTT; CDR3: CSARDTGNTGELFF
V: TRBV20-1; D: -; J: TRBJ1-6; size: few; DNA: TGCAGTGCGACTACACCAGGATACAATTCACCCCTCCACTTT; CDR3: CSATTPGYNSPLHF
V: TRBV27; D: -; J: TRBJ2-2; size: few; DNA: TGTGCCAGCATGATTTCCGGGGGGCCTCTGTCCGGGGAGCTGTTTTTT; CDR3: CASMISGGPLSGELFF
V: TRBV21-1; D: -; J: TRBJ2-1; size: -; DNA: TGTGCCAGCAGCCAAGGGGGGCTAGCATCAAACTACAATGAGCAGTTCTTC; CDR3: CASSQGGLASNYNEQFF
V: TRBV7-9; D: -; J: TRBJ2-5; size: -; DNA: TGTGCCAGCAGCTCCACCTGGAGGTCAGAGACCCAGTACTTC; CDR3: CASSSTWRSETQYF
V: TRBV29-1; D: -; J: TRBJ1-5; size: once; DNA: TGCAGCGCCGTCCTCGGCGATCAGCCCCAGCATTTT; CDR3: CSAVLGDQPQHF
V: TRBV5-1; D: TRBD2; J: TRBJ2-1; size: -; DNA: TGCGCCAGCAGCTTGGCCCCGGGACTAGCGGTTCCCTATGAGCAGTTCTTC; CDR3: CASSLAPGLAVPYEQFF
V: TRBV12-3/TRBV12-4; D: -; J: TRBJ2-1; size: few; DNA: TGTGCCAGCAGTCATCAAAGCGGATCCTACAATGAGCAGTTCTTC; CDR3: CASSHQSGSYNEQFF
V: TRBV4-2; D: TRBD2; J: TRBJ2-7; size: -; DNA: TGTGCCAGCAGCCGAGATACGACTAGCGGGAGCTACGAGCAGTACTTC; CDR3: CASSRDTTSGSYEQYF
V: TRBV20-1; D: -; J: TRBJ2-7; size: -; DNA: TGCAGTGCTAGAGATTATGGGGGACGGTCCTACGAGCAGTACTTC; CDR3: CSARDYGGRSYEQYF
V: TRBV3-1; D: TRBD2; J: TRBJ2-5; size: few; DNA: TGTGCCAGCAGCCCGAGTAGCGGGAGGGCCGAAGAGACCCAGTACTTC; CDR3: CASSPSSGRAEETQYF
V: TRBV5-1; D: -; J: TRBJ1-4; size: -; DNA: TGCGCCAGCAGCTTGGAAGGGACTAATGAAAAACTGTTTTTT; CDR3: CASSLEGTNEKLFF
V: TRBV5-1; D: TRBD2; J: TRBJ2-7; size: -; DNA: TGCGCCAGCAGCCCCGGACTAGCGGGATTCGAGCAGTACTTC; CDR3: CASSPGLAGFEQYF
V: TRBV5-1; D: -; J: TRBJ2-3; size: -; DNA: TGCGCCAGCAGCCGGCGGGGAGAGGATACGCAGTATTTT; CDR3: CASSRRGEDTQYF
V: TRBV10-3; D: -; J: TRBJ2-1; size: -; DNA: TGTGCCATCAGTGAAGGATTAGGCGGGAATGAGCAGTTCTTC; CDR3: CAISEGLGGNEQFF
V: TRBV12-3/TRBV12-4; D: -; J: TRBJ1-1; size: -; DNA: TGTGCCAGCAGTTTACTCCTTTTAGGGGCTTTCTTT; CDR3: CASSLLLLGAFF
V: TRBV5-1; D: TRBD1; J: TRBJ2-3; size: few; DNA: TGCGCCAGCAGCACCCGGACAGGGGGAGGGGCAGATACGCAGTATTTT; CDR3: CASSTRTGGGADTQYF
V: TRBV12-3/TRBV12-4; D: -; J: TRBJ2-7; size: -; DNA: TGTGCCAGCACCCTAAGCGGGTACATTTACGAGCAGTACTTC; CDR3: CASTLSGYIYEQYF
V: TRBV6-1; D: TRBD1; J: TRBJ2-6; size: few; DNA: TGTGCCAGCAGCTGGACAGGGTCTGGGGCCAACGTCCTGACTTTC; CDR3: CASSWTGSGANVLTF
V: TRBV7-2; D: TRBD1; J: TRBJ2-1; size: -; DNA: TGTGCCAGCAGCTTAAGACCTACGGGACAGGGTGACAATGAGCAGTTCTTC; CDR3: CASSLRPTGQGDNEQFF
V: TRBV4-1; D: -; J: TRBJ2-5; size: few; DNA: TGCGCCAGCAGCCAAGATTGGGGGGCGGAGGAGACCCAGTACTTC; CDR3: CASSQDWGAEETQYF
V: TRBV18; D: TRBD2; J: TRBJ2-3; size: -; DNA: TGTGCCAGCTCACGTAATAGCGGGAGATTGGGCACAGATACGCAGTATTTT; CDR3: CASSRNSGRLGTDTQYF
V: TRBV20-1; D: TRBD1; J: TRBJ1-3; size: -; DNA: TGCAGTGCTAGGGAGACAGGGGGAAGAAACACCATATATTTT; CDR3: CSARETGGRNTIYF
V: TRBV27; D: -; J: TRBJ1-3; size: -; DNA: TGTGCCAGCAGTCAGACATGGAGCTCTGGAAACACCATATATTTT; CDR3: CASSQTWSSGNTIYF
V: TRBV7-9; D: -; J: TRBJ1-2; size: -; DNA: TGTGCCAGCAGCTTAGATCTCGGGGGCGCTAACTATGGCTACACCTTC; CDR3: CASSLDLGGANYGYTF
V: TRBV5-1; D: -; J: TRBJ2-1; size: -; DNA: TGCGCCAGCAGTTACCGCCCCGGGGATGTGGCCTACAATGAGCAGTTCTTC; CDR3: CASSYRPGDVAYNEQFF
V: TRBV20-1; D: TRBD1; J: TRBJ2-7; size: -; DNA: TGCAGTGTTTACAACAGGGGGCGGTACGAGCAGTACTTC; CDR3: CSVYNRGRYEQYF
V: TRBV20-1; D: -; J: TRBJ2-1; size: -; DNA: TGCAGTGCTAAGACCGGGAGTGGGTACAATGAGCAGTTCTTC; CDR3: CSAKTGSGYNEQFF
V: TRBV12-3/TRBV12-4; D: -; J: TRBJ1-5; size: -; DNA: TGTGCCAGCAGTTTAGCGTTGGGGTCTGGGAGCAATCAGCCCCAGCATTTT; CDR3: CASSLALGSGSNQPQHF
V: TRBV5-1; D: TRBD2; J: TRBJ2-1; size: few; DNA: TGCGCCAGCAGCTTGGGGGGGGGACTAGTCTATGAGCAGTTCTTC; CDR3: CASSLGGGLVYEQFF